One and the same sample provided the 8 T cell receptor beta chains below, sequenced in a study of Graves' ophthalmopathy and Graves' hyperthyroidism. As the template, RNA transcripts were used to amplify TCR beta CDR3 regions. Investigators did first-round RT-PCR with HTBI primers, then second-round multiplex PCR. TCRdb re-analysed the multiplex PCR reads in MiXCR, keeping a single row per CDR3 protein. Of more than 300,000 distinct CDR3 sequences in the sample, roughly a sixth were seen once. Sequencing used peripheral blood. The receptors stem from an adult woman with stable Graves' hyperthyroidism.

As to this clonotype: A much larger clone lies a single base off, so this may be a read error. The chain carries TRBV15 and TRBJ1-5; D uncertain. In germline, CDR1 is LNHNV, CDR2 YYDKDF (reference sequence). Trimming removed 0 bases at V and 7 bases at J, with 4 bases between. The CDR3 runs 12 residues. The CDR3 is CATSRDSQPQHF. In DNA, the CDR3 is TGTGCCACCAGCAGAGATAGCCAGCCCCAGCATTTT.

The chain uses TRBV5-1 and TRBJ2-2; D call uncertain. V dropped 3 bases and J dropped 4 bases, with 10 bases sitting between them. The CDR3 runs 14 residues. Germline CDR1 and CDR2: SGHRS and YFSETQ. CDR3 amino acids: CASSSTSITGELFF. In DNA form, the CDR3 reads TGCGCCAGCAGCTCAACCAGCATCACCGGGGAGCTGTTTTTT.

This clonotype was counted many times. The chain has TRBV19 and TRBJ1-5, with D hard to call. The germline V gene has CDR1 LNHDA and CDR2 SQIVND (reference sequence). This CDR3 is 16 amino acids long. V gave up 3 bases and J gave up 0 bases, with 12 bases separating them. This chain's CDR3 is CASSMSHALSNQPQHF. As DNA, the CDR3 is TGTGCCAGTAGTATGTCTCATGCCCTTAGCAATCAGCCCCAGCATTTT. The full variable domain, its missing parts supplied by reference TRBV19 and TRBJ1-5, is DGGITQSPKYLFRKEGQNVTLSCEQNLNHDAMYWYRQDPGQGLRLIYYSQIVNDFQKGDIAEGYSVSREKKESFPLTVTSAQKNPTAFYLCASSMSHALSNQPQHFGDGTRLSIL.

This clonotype was detected ten times or more. A much larger clone sits a single nucleotide away, making a read error possible. The chain couples TRBV12-3 or TRBV12-4 to TRBJ1-2; TRBD1 aligns across 11 bases. There are 15 residues in the CDR3. In DNA, the CDR3 is TGTGCCAGCAGACTATCGGGACAGGGGGACTATGGCTACGCCTTC. This sequence encodes CASRLSGQGDYGYAF.

This clonotype was observed at least ten times. The chain couples TRBV2 to TRBJ2-7, with a tentative D call TRBD2 (5 bases). The CDR3 is made up of 11 amino acids. In germline, CDR1 is SNHLY, CDR2 FYNNEI. V lost 6 bases, J lost 6 bases, and 9 bases lay in between. The CDR3 sequence: CASRASREQYF. Here the CDR3 DNA reads TGTGCCAGCAGGGCTAGCCGCGAGCAGTACTTC.

This clonotype was detected ten times or more. The chain combines TRBV6-2 or TRBV6-3 with TRBJ2-5; 7 nucleotides agree with TRBD1. V was clipped by 6 bases and J by 3 bases; unmatched bases: 10. Germline CDR1 is MNHEY and CDR2 is SVGEGT. CDR3 length: 15 residues. The CDR3 here is CASSRPRQGKETQYF. CDR3 sequence (DNA): TGTGCCAGCAGCCGACCAAGACAGGGAAAAGAGACCCAGTACTTC.

This clonotype was picked up many times. V is TRBV20-1 and J is TRBJ2-5; possible D gene TRBD1, 6 bases. Trimming shortened V by 2 bases and J by 4 bases, and 11 bases separated the two germline ends. CDR3 size: 13 residues. Germline assignment: CDR1 DFQATT and CDR2 SNEGSKA (reference sequence). The chain's CDR3 is CSARPRGGETQYF. CDR3 nucleotides: TGCAGTGCTAGACCCAGGGGTGGAGAGACCCAGTACTTC.

This clonotype was counted many times. The chain recombines TRBV6-6 with TRBJ1-1; 8 positions agree with TRBD1. The trim removed 2 bases at V and 0 bases at J, leaving 11 bases unmatched. There are 18 residues in the CDR3. Germline V gene sequence: CDR1 MNHNY, CDR2 SVGAGI (reference sequence). CDR3 amino acids: CASSYEIGQGGMNTEAFF. The CDR3, as DNA: TGTGCCAGCAGTTACGAAATCGGACAGGGAGGAATGAACACTGAAGCTTTCTTT.